This TCR beta chain was sequenced in a study of blood T cell repertoires in COVID-19. Study overall: Sources were T cells, B-cell-depleted T cells, or PBMCs; the material itself was cDNA or gDNA.

The CDR3 runs 17 residues. V lost 4 bases to trimming and J lost 3 bases, with 21 bases between them. Per germline, CDR1 SGHRS and CDR2 YFSETQ. As handled by the study authors: Researchers report that nucleated cell counts were estimated from reference gene primer amplification. Profiling relied on immunoSEQ multiplex PCR, and the TCRdb table lists in-frame clones only, not all of them. That table furnishes V, J and clone size, whereas the DNA furnished D and trimming. The sample has approximately 120,000 clones; 85% to 90% are singletons. Seattle cases were enrolled at active infection and followed longitudinally.

Source material: peripheral blood. This TCR derives from a woman of 80 years or more with COVID-19, enrolled during active disease. The chain carries TRBV5-1 and TRBJ2-3, with a tentative D call TRBD1 (6 bases). The CDR3 loop reads CASSRDPLQGSTDTQYF. The DNA of the CDR3 is TGCGCCAGCAGCCGCGACCCCTTACAGGGATCGACAGATACGCAGTATTTT.